The 17 T cell receptor beta chains reported below all come from one sample, sequenced in a study of identical twins. TCRdb analysed the 5' RACE reads with MiXCR anew, one entry per CDR3 protein. The sample records over 600,000 distinct CDR3 sequences, around 21% being singletons. The sample was also reused in another study, on T cells expressing NK-cell markers.

The sequenced material came from PBMCs. The receptors derive from a woman younger than 35 in good health.

This chain joins TRBV5-1 and TRBJ2-7; 12 nucleotides align to TRBD2. CDR3 length: 14 amino acids. Trimming removed 5 bases from V and 4 bases from J; junction bases left unmatched: 4. Germline-derived CDR1 and CDR2 are SGHRS and YFSETQ. The DNA for the CDR3 is TGCGCCAGCAGATCTAGCGGGGGGGCTTACGAGCAGTACTTC. Translation gives CASRSSGGAYEQYF.

The CDR3 DNA sequence: TGTGCCAGCAGCTTTCCGTTGGATCAGCCCCAGCATTTT. This encodes CASSFPLDQPQHF. The chain joins TRBV11-3 to TRBJ1-5; D is uncertain. CDR1 and CDR2 (germline): SGHNT, YENEEA. CDR3 size: 13 residues. Trimming left V 3 bases short and J 5 bases short, with 8 bases between.

This clonotype was detected many times. This sequence joins TRBV29-1 and TRBJ2-1; 7 bases match TRBD2. V dropped 6 bases and J dropped 2; count of bases not matched to a gene: 7. CDR3 length equals 14 residues. From germline, CDR1 is SQVTM and CDR2 ANQGSEA. CDR3 DNA sequence: TGCAGCGTGAGTGGGCGGGAGACCTACAATGAGCAGTTCTTC. This gives the protein CSVSGRETYNEQFF.

This clonotype has a handful of counts. This chain joins TRBV20-1 and TRBJ2-3; 9 bases line up with TRBD2. Per germline, CDR1 DFQATT and CDR2 SNEGSKA (reference sequence). Unmatched junction bases numbered 10, after V lost 2 bases and J lost 1 base. This CDR3 has 17 amino acids. The DNA of the CDR3 is TGCAGTGCTAGATTCTTCCGTAGCGGGGGCCGCACAGATACGCAGTATTTT. Translated, it gives CSARFFRSGGRTDTQYF.

A few counts support this clonotype. This chain uses TRBV4-2 with TRBJ2-1; 7 bases agree with TRBD1. Germline CDR1 is LGHNA and CDR2 is YNFKEQ. The CDR3 extends over 14 amino acids. V shed 4 bases, J shed 3 bases, and the junction held 3 bases outside the gene matches. The CDR3 nucleotides read TGTGCCAGCAGCCGGTGGGACAGCTACAATGAGCAGTTCTTC. Translating gives CASSRWDSYNEQFF.

The table lists this clonotype with a few counts. The gene calls are TRBV12-3 or TRBV12-4 and TRBJ2-7; 10 nucleotides line up with TRBD2. V lost 2 bases, J lost 2 bases, and 12 bases stayed unmatched. The CDR3 is made up of 18 amino acids. This chain's CDR3 is CASSLPGDPTSGAYEQYF. In nucleotides, the CDR3 is TGTGCCAGCAGTTTACCCGGAGATCCAACTAGCGGGGCCTACGAGCAGTACTTC.

This clonotype was detected only a few times. The chain combines TRBV9 with TRBJ2-5; D is unclear. The CDR3 loop spans 15 amino acids. Germline V CDR1 and CDR2: SGDLS, YYNGEE. The V and J ends lost 0 bases and 5 bases respectively, with 14 bases between them. The CDR3 sequence: CASSVALGVLETQYF. The CDR3 DNA follows: TGTGCCAGCAGCGTAGCTCTTGGGGTTCTGGAGACCCAGTACTTC.

The chain joins TRBV20-1 to TRBJ2-7; the D gene is possibly TRBD2 (6 bases). The CDR3 has 11 residues. Trimming cost V 3 bases and J 6 bases, with 9 bases left between them. Germline CDR1 DFQATT, CDR2 SNEGSKA (reference sequence). CDR3: CSASWGLEQYF. The CDR3 DNA follows: TGCAGTGCTAGTTGGGGACTCGAGCAGTACTTC.

The chain links TRBV5-6 to TRBJ2-7; possibly TRBD2 for D (6 bases). The CDR3 sequence is 17 residues long. CDR1 is SGHDT, CDR2 YYEEEE, per germline. V was cut by 0 bases and J by 3 bases, with 19 bases left in between. CDR3 sequence reads: CASSLDEVFAGNYEQYF. The CDR3 coding sequence is TGTGCCAGCAGCTTGGATGAAGTTTTTGCGGGGAACTACGAGCAGTACTTC.

Regarding this clonotype: The junction differs from germline at one of its ends, possibly a read error. This sequence joins TRBV9 and TRBJ2-4; D unresolved. Germline assignment: CDR1 SGDLS and CDR2 YYNGEE. The CDR3 has 14 residues. CDR3 amino acids: CASSVASAKDIQYF. The DNA for the CDR3 is TGTGCCAGCAGCGTAGCCTCAGCCAAAGACATTCAGTACTTC.

The V gene is TRBV3-1, the J gene TRBJ2-5, with a weak D call TRBD2 (5 bases). V lost 4 bases to trimming and J lost 5 bases, with 14 bases between them. CDR1 LGHDT and CDR2 YNNKEL come from the germline V gene (reference sequence). The CDR3 contains 14 residues. The CDR3 loop reads CASSREGSWETQYF. Here the CDR3 DNA reads TGTGCCAGCAGCCGCGAGGGCAGTTGGGAGACCCAGTACTTC.

This clonotype has ten or more counts. The chain recombines TRBV29-1 with TRBJ1-1; the D is unclear. Trimming shortened V by 7 bases and J by 3 bases, and 15 bases separated the two germline ends. The CDR3 spans 13 residues. Germline CDR1 is SQVTM and CDR2 is ANQGSEA. CDR3 bases: TGCAGCGCCCACGAACCCACCTACACTGAAGCTTTCTTT. Amino acids: CSAHEPTYTEAFF. The full variable domain, with the rest looked up from reference TRBV29-1 and TRBJ1-1, is SAVISQKPSRDICQRGTSLTIQCQVDSQVTMMFWYRQQPGQSLTLIATANQGSEATYESGFVIDKFPISRPNLTFSTLTVSNMSPEDSSIYLCSAHEPTYTEAFFGQGTRLTVV.

The table lists this clonotype with many counts. V usage is TRBV20-1 and J usage is TRBJ1-1; a weak D match, TRBD1 (5 bases). Trimming took 4 bases from V and 3 from J, leaving 9 bases between them. The germline V gene has CDR1 DFQATT and CDR2 SNEGSKA (reference sequence). There are 12 residues in the CDR3. This CDR3 is CSAKGGDTEAFF. Written as DNA, the CDR3 is TGCAGTGCTAAGGGAGGGGACACTGAAGCTTTCTTT.

This clonotype has a handful of counts. This CDR3 reads CAISGSSSDEQFF. The CDR3 bases are TGTGCCATCAGTGGGAGTTCTAGCGATGAGCAGTTCTTC. This chain links TRBV10-3 with TRBJ2-1; TRBD2 is a possible D gene (6 bases). V was pared by 4 bases and J by 8 bases, with 12 bases between. The CDR3 has 13 residues. CDR1 ENHRY and CDR2 SYGVKD come from the germline V gene.

The rearrangement joins TRBV18 to TRBJ2-1; the D call may be TRBD1 or TRBD2 (5 bases each). The CDR3 spans 11 residues. In germline, CDR1 is KGHSH, CDR2 LQKENI. The ends were cut back, 4 bases at V and 9 bases at J, with 7 bases in the middle. The CDR3 here is CASSRGIEQFF. In DNA form, the CDR3 reads TGTGCCAGCTCACGGGGGATTGAGCAGTTCTTC.

This chain uses TRBV7-8 with TRBJ2-1; D gene ambiguous. This CDR3 is 17 amino acids long. Trimming stripped 4 bases from V and 0 bases from J, with 16 bases between. Germline V lookup: CDR1 SGHVS, CDR2 FQNEAQ. The CDR3 DNA sequence: TGTGCCAGCAGCTCCCCAGGCGGAGCTAGCTCCTACAATGAGCAGTTCTTC. Protein: CASSSPGGASSYNEQFF.

This clonotype was found a few times. The V gene is TRBV6-5, the J gene TRBJ1-2, with 8 bases fitting TRBD1. The CDR3 has 14 amino acids. Losses at the gene ends were 4 bases for V and 7 bases for J; bases not matched to a gene: 8. From germline, CDR1 is MNHEY and CDR2 SVGAGI. The CDR3 DNA reads as TGTGCCAGCAGTTGGACAGGGCGCTTCCGTGGCTACACCTTC. Amino acid sequence: CASSWTGRFRGYTF.